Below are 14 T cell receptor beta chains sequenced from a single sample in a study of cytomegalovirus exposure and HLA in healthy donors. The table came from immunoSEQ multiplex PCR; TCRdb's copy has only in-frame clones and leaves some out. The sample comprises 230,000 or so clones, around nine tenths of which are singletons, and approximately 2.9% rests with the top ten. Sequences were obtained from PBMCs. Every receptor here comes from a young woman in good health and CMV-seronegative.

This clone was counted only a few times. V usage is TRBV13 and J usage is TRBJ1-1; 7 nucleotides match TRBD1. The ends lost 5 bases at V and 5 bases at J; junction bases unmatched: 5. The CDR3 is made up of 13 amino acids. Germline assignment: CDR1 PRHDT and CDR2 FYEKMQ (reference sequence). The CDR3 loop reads CASSHPQGTEAFF. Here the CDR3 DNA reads TGTGCCAGCAGCCACCCACAGGGGACTGAAGCTTTCTTT. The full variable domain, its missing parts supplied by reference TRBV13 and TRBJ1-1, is AAGVIQSPRHLIKEKRETATLKCYPIPRHDTVYWYQQGPGQDPQFLISFYEKMQSDKGSIPDRFSAQQFSDYHSELNMSSLELGDSALYFCASSHPQGTEAFFGQGTRLTVV.

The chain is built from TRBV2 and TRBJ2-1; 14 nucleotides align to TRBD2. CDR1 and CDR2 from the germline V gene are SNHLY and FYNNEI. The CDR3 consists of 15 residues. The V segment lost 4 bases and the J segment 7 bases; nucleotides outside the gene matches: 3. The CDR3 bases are TGTGCCAGCAGTGGGACTAGCGGGAGGTCAAATGAGCAGTTCTTC. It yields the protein CASSGTSGRSNEQFF.

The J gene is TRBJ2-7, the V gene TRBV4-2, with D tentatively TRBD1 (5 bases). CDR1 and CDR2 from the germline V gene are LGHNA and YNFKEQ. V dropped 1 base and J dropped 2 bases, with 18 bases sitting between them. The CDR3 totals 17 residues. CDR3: CASSQAAAGLTAYEQYF. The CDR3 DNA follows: TGTGCCAGCAGCCAAGCCGCCGCAGGGCTTACCGCCTACGAGCAGTACTTC.

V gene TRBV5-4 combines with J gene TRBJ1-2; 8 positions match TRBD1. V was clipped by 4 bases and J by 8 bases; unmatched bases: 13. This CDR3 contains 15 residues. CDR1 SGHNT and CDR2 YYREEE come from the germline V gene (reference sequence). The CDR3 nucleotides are TGTGCCAGCAGCCACCAGGACAGGGAATCTAGGGGCTACACCTTC. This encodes CASSHQDRESRGYTF. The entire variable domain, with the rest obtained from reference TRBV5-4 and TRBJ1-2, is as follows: ETGVTQSPTHLIKTRGQQVTLRCSSQSGHNTVSWYQQALGQGPQFIFQYYREEENGRGNFPPRFSGLQFPNYSSELNVNALELDDSALYLCASSHQDRESRGYTFGSGTRLTVV.

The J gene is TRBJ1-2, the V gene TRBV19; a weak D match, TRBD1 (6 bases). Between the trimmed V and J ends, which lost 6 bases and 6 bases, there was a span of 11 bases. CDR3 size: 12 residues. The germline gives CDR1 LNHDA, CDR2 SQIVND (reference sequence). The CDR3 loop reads CASSTGSHGYTF. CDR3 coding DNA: TGTGCCAGTAGCACAGGGAGTCATGGCTACACCTTC.

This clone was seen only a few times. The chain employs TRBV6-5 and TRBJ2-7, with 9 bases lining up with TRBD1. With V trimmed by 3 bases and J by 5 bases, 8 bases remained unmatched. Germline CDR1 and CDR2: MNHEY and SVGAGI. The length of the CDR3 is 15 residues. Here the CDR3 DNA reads TGTGCCAGCAGTTATTCGGGACAGGGACTTGACGAGCAGTACTTC. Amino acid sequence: CASSYSGQGLDEQYF.

CDR3 bases: TGTGCCAGCAGCTTAGTTGGGGCGAACACTGAAGCTTTCTTT. This encodes CASSLVGANTEAFF. This chain links TRBV7-9 with TRBJ1-1; TRBD1 might be the D (5 bases). The CDR3 consists of 14 residues. The germline CDR1 and CDR2 sequences are SEHNR and FQNEAQ (reference sequence). Trimming removed 1 base at V and 1 base at J, with 7 bases between.

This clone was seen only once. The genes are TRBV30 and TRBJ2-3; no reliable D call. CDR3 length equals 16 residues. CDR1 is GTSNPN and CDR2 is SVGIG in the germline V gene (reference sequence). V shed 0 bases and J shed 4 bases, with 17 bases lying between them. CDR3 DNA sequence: TGTGCCTGGAGTGTAGGTGGCGTTGCAGGTGCAGATACGCAGTATTTT. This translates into CAWSVGGVAGADTQYF. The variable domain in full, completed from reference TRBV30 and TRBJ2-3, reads SQTIHQWPATLVQPVGSPLSLECTVEGTSNPNLYWYRQAAGRGLQLLFYSVGIGQISSEVPQNLSASRPQDRQFILSSKKLLLSDSGFYLCAWSVGGVAGADTQYFGPGTRLTVL.

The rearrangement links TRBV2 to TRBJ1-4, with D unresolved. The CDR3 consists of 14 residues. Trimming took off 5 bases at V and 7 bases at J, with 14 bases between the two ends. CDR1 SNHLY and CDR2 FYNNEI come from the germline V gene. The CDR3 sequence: CASSNSPEGEKLFF. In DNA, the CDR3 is TGTGCCAGCAGTAACAGCCCAGAGGGTGAAAAACTGTTTTTT. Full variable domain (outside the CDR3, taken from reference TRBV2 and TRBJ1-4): EPEVTQTPSHQVTQMGQEVILRCVPISNHLYFYWYRQILGQKVEFLVSFYNNEISEKSEIFDDQFSVERPDGSNFTLKIRSTKLEDSAMYFCASSNSPEGEKLFFGSGTQLSVL.

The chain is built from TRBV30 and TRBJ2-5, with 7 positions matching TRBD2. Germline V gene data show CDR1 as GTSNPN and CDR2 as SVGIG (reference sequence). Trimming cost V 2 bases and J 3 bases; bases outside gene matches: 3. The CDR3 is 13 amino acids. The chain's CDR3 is CAWSTGLKETQYF. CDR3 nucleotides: TGTGCCTGGAGTACGGGACTAAAAGAGACCCAGTACTTC.

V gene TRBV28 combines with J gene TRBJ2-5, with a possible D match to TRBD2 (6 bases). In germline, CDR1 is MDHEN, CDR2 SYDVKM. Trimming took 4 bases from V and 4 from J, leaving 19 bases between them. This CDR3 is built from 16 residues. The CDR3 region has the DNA TGTGCCAGCAGTTCGGGCTTGCGGGGTCGCCGAGAGACCCAGTACTTC. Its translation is CASSSGLRGRRETQYF.

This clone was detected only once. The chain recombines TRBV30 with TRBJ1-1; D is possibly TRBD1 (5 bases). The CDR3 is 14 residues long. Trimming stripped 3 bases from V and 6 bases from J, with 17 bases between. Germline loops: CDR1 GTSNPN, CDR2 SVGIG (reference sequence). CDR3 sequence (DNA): TGTGCCTGGAGCCGCGGGGCAGGGTGGGCTGAAGCTTTCTTT. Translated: CAWSRGAGWAEAFF.

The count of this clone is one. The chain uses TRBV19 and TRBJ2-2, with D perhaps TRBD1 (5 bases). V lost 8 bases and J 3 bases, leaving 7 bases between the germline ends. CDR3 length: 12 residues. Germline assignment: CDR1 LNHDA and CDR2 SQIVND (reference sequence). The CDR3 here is CASGADTGELFF. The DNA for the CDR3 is TGTGCCAGTGGGGCGGACACCGGGGAGCTGTTTTTT.

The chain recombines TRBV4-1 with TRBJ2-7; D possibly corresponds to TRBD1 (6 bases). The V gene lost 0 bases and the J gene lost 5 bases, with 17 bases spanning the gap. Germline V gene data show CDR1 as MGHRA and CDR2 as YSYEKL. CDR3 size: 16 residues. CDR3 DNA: TGCGCCAGCAGCCAAGATTGGAAACAGGGTGGTAACGAGCAGTACTTC. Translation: CASSQDWKQGGNEQYF.